Sequencing of this T cell receptor (beta chain) was carried out in a study of post-analysis software for immune sequencing data. The library was made from cDNA and included unique molecular identifiers. T cells numbering roughly 0.85 to 11 million gave rise to 400,000 to 550,000 cDNA molecules. One entry per CDR3 protein results from TCRdb running MiXCR on the PCR reads. This repertoire shows 500,000 to 600,000 distinct CDR3 sequences, around 47% found once; its top ten account for more than 1.5%. This clonotype was recorded a few times. Sequencing used blood. The sequence was collected from a girl aged 10 to 17 with multiple sclerosis.

CDR3 sequence (DNA): TGTGCCAGCAGCCAGTACAGGGAACCCAAAAACATTCAGTACTTC. Its protein product is CASSQYREPKNIQYF. The chain is built from TRBV4-2 and TRBJ2-4, with TRBD1 as a possible D gene (6 bases). Germline CDR1 LGHNA, CDR2 YNFKEQ. The CDR3 sequence is 15 residues long. The V and J ends lost 3 bases and 2 bases respectively, with 11 bases between them.